A single sample gave rise to the 25 T cell receptor beta chains below, sequenced in a study of neurological immune-mediated disorders. MiXCR, run by TCRdb on the 5' RACE reads, gives a single entry per CDR3 protein. The top ten hold around 13% of the sample, which has 20,000 to 30,000 distinct CDR3 sequences, less than 15% seen once. What was sequenced was PBMCs. Receptors originate from a woman aged 60-75 years with HTLV-1-associated myelopathy (HAM/TSP).

Judged by abundance, this clonotype is large. This chain uses TRBV10-3 with TRBJ1-6; 7 bases fit TRBD1. This CDR3 spans 16 amino acids. Germline lookup yields CDR1 ENHRY and CDR2 SYGVKD. V was clipped by 2 bases and J by 10 bases; unmatched bases: 11. The CDR3 loop is CAISETPTGLGSPLHF. CDR3 in DNA: TGTGCCATCAGTGAGACACCGACAGGGCTGGGCTCACCCCTCCACTTT.

This clonotype was observed at least ten times. The chain has TRBV7-2 and TRBJ1-3; no reliable D call. The germline V gene encodes CDR1 SGHTA and CDR2 FQGNSA. The V end lost 1 base, the J end lost 3 bases, and 4 bases lay between the germline ends. This CDR3 has 13 residues. The CDR3 sequence: CASSLGIGNTIYF. CDR3 DNA sequence: TGTGCCAGCAGCTTAGGGATTGGAAACACCATATATTTT.

Details on this clonotype: The germline gene is not matched at one end of the junction; a read error may be the cause. The chain couples TRBV12-5 to TRBJ1-1; D may be TRBD1 (5 bases). Per the germline V gene, CDR1 is LGHNT and CDR2 is FRNRAP. This CDR3 has 13 residues. CDR3 DNA sequence: TGTGCTACCACAGGAGAAATGAACACTGAAGCTTCCTTT. Translation gives CATTGEMNTEASF.

This clonotype was seen many times. The rearrangement uses TRBV29-1 and TRBJ2-1, with 7 nucleotides matching TRBD1. V trimming: 4 bases; J trimming: 6 bases; junction bases outside the gene matches: 3. Germline V gene data show CDR1 as SQVTM and CDR2 as ANQGSEA. CDR3 size: 12 residues. CDR3 nucleotide sequence: TGCAGCGTTGGAGACAGGGTCAATGAGCAGTTCTTC. Translated, it gives CSVGDRVNEQFF.

This clonotype has at least ten counts. The V gene is TRBV12-3 or TRBV12-4, the J gene TRBJ1-4; TRBD1 matches 10 bases. The CDR3 loop spans 15 amino acids. With 4 bases clipped from V and 8 bases from J, the junction kept 7 bases outside the gene matches. The CDR3 DNA is TGTGCCAGCAGTTCTGGACAGGGGGTGGGCGAAAAACTGTTTTTT. Residues: CASSSGQGVGEKLFF.

This clonotype was detected ten times or more. The J gene is TRBJ2-7, the V gene TRBV7-6, with TRBD2 matching 7 bases. Trimming at V came to 5 bases and at J to 7 bases, leaving 11 bases not matched to a gene. The CDR3 runs to 14 residues. Germline V CDR1 and CDR2: SGHVS, FNYEAQ. CDR3 in amino acids: CASSPGRRGVEQYF. The CDR3 nucleotides are TGTGCCAGCAGCCCCGGGAGGCGTGGGGTAGAGCAGTACTTC.

This clonotype was seen repeatedly, ten times or more. This sequence joins TRBV20-1 and TRBJ2-3, with a possible D match to TRBD2 (6 bases). CDR1 and CDR2 (germline): DFQATT, SNEGSKA (reference sequence). V shed 4 bases and J shed 4 bases, with 24 bases lying between them. The CDR3 is 17 amino acids. This CDR3 is CSANRPGASEPPDTQYF. The CDR3 DNA reads as TGCAGTGCTAATCGACCCGGGGCTAGCGAACCCCCAGATACGCAGTATTTT.

This clonotype has just one count. The chain recombines TRBV6-6 with TRBJ1-6; weak D call: TRBD1 (6 bases). Looked up from germline, CDR1 is MNHNY and CDR2 is SVGAGI (reference sequence). This CDR3 is 15 amino acids long. The V end was cut by 6 bases, the J end by 19 bases, with 28 bases between. CDR3 DNA sequence: TGTGCCAGCAGCGATCGGGGGGGGCTGGATTCACCCATACACTTT. This translates into CASSDRGGLDSPIHF.

In its sample, this clonotype is medium-sized. J is TRBJ1-1 and V is TRBV20-1, with D maybe TRBD1 (5 bases). V lost 4 bases and J lost 6, with 18 bases in between. CDR1 and CDR2 from the germline V gene are DFQATT and SNEGSKA (reference sequence). The CDR3 length is 14 residues. The CDR3 nucleotides read TGCAGTGCTACCCGGGACCGCCGCGGGGCTGAAGCTTTCTTT. It yields the protein CSATRDRRGAEAFF.

This clonotype was detected many times. J is TRBJ2-7 and V is TRBV20-1; possibly TRBD2 for D (6 bases). Germline loops: CDR1 DFQATT, CDR2 SNEGSKA (reference sequence). V lost 2 bases, J lost 6 bases, and 17 bases lay in between. The CDR3 runs to 14 residues. CDR3 sequence reads: CSARIAGQDGEQYF. CDR3 bases: TGCAGTGCTAGAATCGCGGGGCAAGACGGCGAGCAGTACTTC.

The rearrangement uses TRBV9 and TRBJ2-2; D possibly matches TRBD1 or TRBD2 (5 bases each). Germline CDR1 SGDLS, CDR2 YYNGEE. The V and J ends lost 4 bases and 0 bases respectively, with 13 bases between them. This CDR3 has 16 amino acids. CDR3 bases: TGTGCCAGCAGCCCGACGAGGGACCCGAACACCGGGGAGCTGTTTTTT. This translates into CASSPTRDPNTGELFF.

This clonotype has only a few counts. The rearrangement uses TRBV5-6 and TRBJ2-7; possibly TRBD1 for D (6 bases). Per germline, CDR1 SGHDT and CDR2 YYEEEE. Trimming stripped 4 bases from V and 0 bases from J, with 20 bases between. CDR3 size: 17 residues. The CDR3, as DNA: TGTGCCAGCAGCAACATAGCACAGGGTAGCTTCTCCTACGAGCAGTACTTC. It codes for CASSNIAQGSFSYEQYF. Based on the CDR3 plus reference TRBV5-6 and TRBJ2-7, the full variable domain is DAGVTQSPTHLIKTRGQQVTLRCSPKSGHDTVSWYQQALGQGPQFIFQYYEEEERQRGNFPDRFSGHQFPNYSSELNVNALLLGDSALYLCASSNIAQGSFSYEQYFGPGTRLTVT.

This clonotype was recorded at least ten times. This chain joins TRBV6-5 and TRBJ2-3, with D unclear. Trimming left V 5 bases short and J 2 bases short, with 11 bases between. The CDR3 sequence is 14 residues long. Germline CDR1 and CDR2: MNHEY and SVGAGI. The CDR3 DNA reads TGTGCCAGCAGTCTAGGTCTCTCCACAGATACGCAGTATTTT. As protein: CASSLGLSTDTQYF.

This clonotype was recorded at least ten times. This chain connects TRBV10-2 to TRBJ2-3; 8 bases are a match to TRBD2. The CDR3 is 15 residues long. From germline, CDR1 is WSHSY and CDR2 SAAADI. The trim removed 2 bases at V and 3 bases at J, leaving 4 bases unmatched. This CDR3 is CASSEAGGKTDTQYF. The CDR3 DNA reads as TGCGCCAGCAGTGAGGCGGGAGGAAAGACAGATACGCAGTATTTT.

This clonotype was observed at least ten times. The chain employs TRBV20-1 and TRBJ2-1; 7 bases are shared with TRBD2. CDR1 is DFQATT and CDR2 is SNEGSKA in the germline V gene (reference sequence). The junction had 7 bases not matched to a gene; V was cut back by 2 bases and J by 0 bases. The CDR3 loop spans 16 amino acids. The CDR3 nucleotides are TGCAGTGCTAGATGGGGCAGCGGGGACTCCTACAATGAGCAGTTCTTC. It encodes CSARWGSGDSYNEQFF.

This clonotype was seen only a few times. The chain employs TRBV19 and TRBJ2-3, with TRBD1 matching over 9 bases. This CDR3 is 13 amino acids long. In germline, CDR1 is LNHDA, CDR2 SQIVND (reference sequence). Trimming took 9 bases from V and 4 from J; bases not matched to a gene: 5. CDR3 in DNA: TGTGCCAGCGGGGGACAGGGAGCAGATACGCAGTATTTT. Translation: CASGGQGADTQYF.

This clonotype was seen at least ten times. J is TRBJ1-4 and V is TRBV3-1; D not resolved. CDR1 is LGHDT, CDR2 YNNKEL, per germline (reference sequence). This CDR3 is built from 15 residues. The V gene lost 2 bases and the J gene lost 0 bases, with 7 bases spanning the gap. CDR3 protein: CASSQRTATNEKLFF. CDR3 nucleotide sequence: TGTGCCAGCAGCCAAAGGACGGCAACTAATGAAAAACTGTTTTTT. The entire variable domain, with the rest obtained from reference TRBV3-1 and TRBJ1-4, is as follows: DTAVSQTPKYLVTQMGNDKSIKCEQNLGHDTMYWYKQDSKKFLKIMFSYNNKELIINETVPNRFSPKSPDKAHLNLHINSLELGDSAVYFCASSQRTATNEKLFFGSGTQLSVL.

This clonotype was detected many times. The DNA of the CDR3 is TGTGCCAGCAGCTTAGGGACTAGCGGGAGGGCCACCGGGGAGCTGTTTTTT. Translation gives CASSLGTSGRATGELFF. This chain connects TRBV11-2 to TRBJ2-2, with 15 bases identical to TRBD2. Per germline, CDR1 SGHAT and CDR2 FQNNGV. J was trimmed by 4 bases and V by 1 base; bases with no gene match: 1. The CDR3 is 17 residues long.

Ten or more counts support this clonotype. The V call is TRBV6-2 or TRBV6-3, the J call TRBJ2-7; tentative D call: TRBD2 (5 bases). The CDR3 sequence is 11 residues long. V gave up 5 bases and J gave up 5 bases, with 7 bases separating them. The germline CDR1 and CDR2 sequences are MNHEY and SVGEGT. The CDR3 sequence is CASSPEDEQYF. The CDR3 DNA reads TGTGCCAGCAGTCCGGAGGACGAGCAGTACTTC.

This clonotype was detected many times. The chain recombines TRBV5-6 with TRBJ2-3, with 8 nucleotides matching TRBD1. This CDR3 has 15 amino acids. Trimming cost V 4 bases and J 2 bases; bases outside gene matches: 6. From germline, CDR1 is SGHDT and CDR2 YYEEEE. The CDR3 DNA follows: TGTGCCAGCAGCCCCGACAGGGGTGTCACAGATACGCAGTATTTT. This sequence encodes CASSPDRGVTDTQYF.

This clonotype was picked up many times. The CDR3 DNA is TGCAGTGCCAGCCCTCAGGATGAGCAGTTCTTC. Encoded protein: CSASPQDEQFF. The chain carries TRBV20-1 and TRBJ2-1; no reliable D call. V was pared by 6 bases and J by 8 bases, with 11 bases between. Germline CDR1 and CDR2: DFQATT and SNEGSKA (reference sequence). The CDR3 is 11 amino acids.

The chain joins TRBV7-9 to TRBJ1-1; 8 bases map to TRBD1. The junction had 7 bases not matched to a gene; V was cut back by 7 bases and J by 6 bases. CDR1 is SEHNR and CDR2 is FQNEAQ in the germline V gene (reference sequence). CDR3 length: 13 residues. The chain's CDR3 is CASIPDRDAEAFF. CDR3 sequence (DNA): TGTGCCAGCATCCCGGACAGGGACGCTGAAGCTTTCTTT.

This clonotype came up many times. The rearrangement uses TRBV12-3 or TRBV12-4 and TRBJ1-1, with D uncertain. The CDR3 contains 14 residues. Between the trimmed V and J ends, which lost 3 bases and 0 bases, there was a span of 8 bases. The chain's CDR3 is CASSFLQMNTEAFF. The CDR3 coding sequence is TGTGCCAGCAGTTTTCTACAGATGAACACTGAAGCTTTCTTT.

This clonotype occurred many times. The gene calls are TRBV5-1 and TRBJ2-4; D remains unclear. CDR3 length: 13 residues. Germline V CDR1 and CDR2: SGHRS, YFSETQ. Trimming took 1 base from V and 5 from J, leaving 7 bases between them. The CDR3 coding sequence is TGCGCCAGCAGCTTGAACAGAGAAAACATTCAGTACTTC. This gives the protein CASSLNRENIQYF.

The chain employs TRBV7-6 and TRBJ2-5, with TRBD2 as a possible D gene (7 bases). The CDR3 totals 16 residues. Between the trimmed V and J ends, which lost 2 bases and 1 base, there was a span of 14 bases. The germline CDR1 and CDR2 sequences are SGHVS and FNYEAQ. The CDR3 bases are TGTGCCAGCAGCTTATGGGGCGGGGGCCTCCAAGAGACCCAGTACTTC. It encodes CASSLWGGGLQETQYF.